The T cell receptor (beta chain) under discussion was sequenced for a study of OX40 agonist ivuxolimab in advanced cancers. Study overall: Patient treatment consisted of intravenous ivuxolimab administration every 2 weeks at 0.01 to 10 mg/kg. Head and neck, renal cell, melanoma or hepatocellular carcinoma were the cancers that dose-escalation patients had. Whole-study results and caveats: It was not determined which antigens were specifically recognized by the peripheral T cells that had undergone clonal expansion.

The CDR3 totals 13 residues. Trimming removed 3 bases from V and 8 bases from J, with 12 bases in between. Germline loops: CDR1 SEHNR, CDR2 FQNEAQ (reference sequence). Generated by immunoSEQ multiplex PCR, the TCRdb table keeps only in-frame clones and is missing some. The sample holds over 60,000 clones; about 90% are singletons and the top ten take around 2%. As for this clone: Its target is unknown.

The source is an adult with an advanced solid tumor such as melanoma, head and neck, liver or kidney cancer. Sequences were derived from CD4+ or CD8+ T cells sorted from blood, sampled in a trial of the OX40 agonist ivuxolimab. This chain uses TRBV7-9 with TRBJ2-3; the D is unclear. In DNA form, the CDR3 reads TGTGCCAGCAGCTTTTCTCCTCTCCCTACGCAGTATTTT. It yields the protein CASSFSPLPTQYF.